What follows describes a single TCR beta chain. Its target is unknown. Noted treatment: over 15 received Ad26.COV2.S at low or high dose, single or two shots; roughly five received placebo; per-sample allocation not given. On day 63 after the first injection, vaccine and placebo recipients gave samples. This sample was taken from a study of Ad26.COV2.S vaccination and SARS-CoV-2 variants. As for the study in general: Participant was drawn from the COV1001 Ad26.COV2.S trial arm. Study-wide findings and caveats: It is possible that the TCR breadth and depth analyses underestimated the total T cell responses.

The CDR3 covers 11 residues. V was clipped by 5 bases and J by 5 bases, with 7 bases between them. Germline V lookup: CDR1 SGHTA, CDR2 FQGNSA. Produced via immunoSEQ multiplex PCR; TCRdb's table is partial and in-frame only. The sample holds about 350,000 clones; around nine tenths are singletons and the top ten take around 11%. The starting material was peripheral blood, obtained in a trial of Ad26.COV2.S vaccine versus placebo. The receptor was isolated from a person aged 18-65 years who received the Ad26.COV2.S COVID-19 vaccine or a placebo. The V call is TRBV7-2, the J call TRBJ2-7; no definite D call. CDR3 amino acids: CASSDWHEQYF. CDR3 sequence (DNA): TGTGCCAGCAGCGATTGGCACGAGCAGTACTTC.